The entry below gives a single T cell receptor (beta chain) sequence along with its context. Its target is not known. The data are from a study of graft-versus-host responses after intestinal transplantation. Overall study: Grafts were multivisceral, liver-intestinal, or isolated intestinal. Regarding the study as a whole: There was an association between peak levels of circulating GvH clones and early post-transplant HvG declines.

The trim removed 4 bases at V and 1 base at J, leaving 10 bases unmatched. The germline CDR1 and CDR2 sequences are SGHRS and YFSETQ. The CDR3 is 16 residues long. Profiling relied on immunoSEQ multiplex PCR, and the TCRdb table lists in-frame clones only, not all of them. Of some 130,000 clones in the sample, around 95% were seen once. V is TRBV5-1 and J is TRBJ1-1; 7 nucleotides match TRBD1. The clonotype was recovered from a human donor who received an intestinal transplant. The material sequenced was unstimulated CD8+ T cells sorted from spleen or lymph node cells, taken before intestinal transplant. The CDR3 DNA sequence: TGCGCCAGCAGCCTAGCAGACAGGGTAGGGAACACTGAAGCTTTCTTT. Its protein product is CASSLADRVGNTEAFF.